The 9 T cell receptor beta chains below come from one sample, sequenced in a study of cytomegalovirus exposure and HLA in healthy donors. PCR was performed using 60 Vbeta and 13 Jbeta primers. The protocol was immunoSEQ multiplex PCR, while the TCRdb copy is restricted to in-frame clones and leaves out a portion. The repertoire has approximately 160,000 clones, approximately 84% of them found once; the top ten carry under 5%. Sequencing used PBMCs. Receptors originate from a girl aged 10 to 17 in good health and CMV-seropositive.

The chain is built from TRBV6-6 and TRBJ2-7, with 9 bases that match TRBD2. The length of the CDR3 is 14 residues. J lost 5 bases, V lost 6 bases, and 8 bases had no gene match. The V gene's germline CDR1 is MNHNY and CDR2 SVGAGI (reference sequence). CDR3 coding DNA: TGTGCCAGCAGACGACTTAGCGGGGGTAACGAGCAGTACTTC. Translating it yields CASRRLSGGNEQYF.

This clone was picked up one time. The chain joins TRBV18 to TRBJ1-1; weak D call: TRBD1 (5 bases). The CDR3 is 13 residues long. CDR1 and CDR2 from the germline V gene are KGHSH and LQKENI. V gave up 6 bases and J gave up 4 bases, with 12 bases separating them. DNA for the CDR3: TGTGCCAGCTCGCCCCGCCAGGGCACTGAAGCTTTCTTT. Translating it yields CASSPRQGTEAFF.

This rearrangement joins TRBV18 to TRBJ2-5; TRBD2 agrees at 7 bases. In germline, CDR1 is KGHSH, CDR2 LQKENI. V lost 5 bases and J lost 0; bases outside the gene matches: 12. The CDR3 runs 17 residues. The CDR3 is CASSRLGTTLNQETQYF. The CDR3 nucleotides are TGTGCCAGCTCAAGGCTGGGGACTACCTTAAACCAAGAGACCCAGTACTTC.

This chain's CDR3 is CASSKRQGLYEQYF. The DNA for the CDR3 is TGTGCCAGTAGTAAGCGACAGGGATTGTACGAGCAGTACTTC. This chain joins TRBV19 and TRBJ2-7, with 7 nucleotides matching TRBD1. V trimming: 4 bases; J trimming: 4 bases; junction bases outside the gene matches: 7. The CDR3 runs to 14 residues. Germline-derived CDR1 and CDR2 are LNHDA and SQIVND (reference sequence). Full variable domain (outside the CDR3, taken from reference TRBV19 and TRBJ2-7): DGGITQSPKYLFRKEGQNVTLSCEQNLNHDAMYWYRQDPGQGLRLIYYSQIVNDFQKGDIAEGYSVSREKKESFPLTVTSAQKNPTAFYLCASSKRQGLYEQYFGPGTRLTVT.

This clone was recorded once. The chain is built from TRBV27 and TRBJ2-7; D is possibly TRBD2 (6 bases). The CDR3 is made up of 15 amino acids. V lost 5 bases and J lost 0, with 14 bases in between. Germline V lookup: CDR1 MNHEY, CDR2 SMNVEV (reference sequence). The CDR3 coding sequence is TGTGCCAGCAGTCCCCGGGACTCGAGCTCCTACGAGCAGTACTTC. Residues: CASSPRDSSSYEQYF.

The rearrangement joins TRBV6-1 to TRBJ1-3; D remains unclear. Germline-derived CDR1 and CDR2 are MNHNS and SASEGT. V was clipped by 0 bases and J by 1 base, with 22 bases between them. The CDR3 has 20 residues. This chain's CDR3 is CASSEASHFLKMRSGNTIYF. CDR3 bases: TGTGCCAGCAGTGAAGCGTCGCATTTTTTGAAGATGAGGTCTGGAAACACCATATATTTT.

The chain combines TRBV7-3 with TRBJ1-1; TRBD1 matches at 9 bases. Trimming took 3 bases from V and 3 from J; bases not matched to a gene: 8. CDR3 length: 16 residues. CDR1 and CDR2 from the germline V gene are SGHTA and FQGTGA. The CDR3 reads CASSFLRDRDYTEAFF. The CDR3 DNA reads TGTGCCAGCAGCTTTCTCCGGGACAGGGACTACACTGAAGCTTTCTTT.

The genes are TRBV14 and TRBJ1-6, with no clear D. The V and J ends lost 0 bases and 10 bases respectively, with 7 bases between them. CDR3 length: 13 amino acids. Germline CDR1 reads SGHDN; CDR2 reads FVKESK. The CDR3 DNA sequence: TGTGCCAGCAGCCAAGATCCCCGGTCACCCCTCCACTTT. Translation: CASSQDPRSPLHF.

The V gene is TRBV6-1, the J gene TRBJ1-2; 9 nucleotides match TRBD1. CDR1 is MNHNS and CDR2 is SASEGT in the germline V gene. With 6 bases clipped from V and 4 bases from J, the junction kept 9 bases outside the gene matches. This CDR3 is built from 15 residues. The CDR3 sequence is CASRAGDRESYGYTF. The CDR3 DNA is TGTGCCAGCAGAGCGGGGGACAGGGAATCCTATGGCTACACCTTC.